The text below deals with one TCR beta chain. This entry is derived from a study of blood T cell repertoires in COVID-19. Study-level background: Donors in the United States, Italy and Spain gave samples during acute or convalescent COVID-19. PBMCs, B-cell-depleted T cells, or T cells provided the cDNA or gDNA that made up the material.

The CDR3 has 12 amino acids. CDR1 and CDR2 from the germline V gene are LGHDT and YNNKEL (reference sequence). Trimming cost V 4 bases and J 6 bases, with 6 bases left between them. Clones were sequenced by immunoSEQ multiplex PCR, and TCRdb holds only the in-frame ones, with some missing. The sample holds approximately 300,000 clones, 89% seen once. Sequencing used PBMCs or T cells enriched from blood (not recorded which). The clonotype comes from a man between 60 and 75 years old who had recovered from COVID-19. The chain uses TRBV3-1 (or the pseudogene TRBV3-2) and TRBJ2-2; no clear D gene. CDR3 sequence: CASSLLAGELFF. CDR3 bases: TGTGCCAGCAGCCTACTGGCCGGGGAGCTGTTTTTT.